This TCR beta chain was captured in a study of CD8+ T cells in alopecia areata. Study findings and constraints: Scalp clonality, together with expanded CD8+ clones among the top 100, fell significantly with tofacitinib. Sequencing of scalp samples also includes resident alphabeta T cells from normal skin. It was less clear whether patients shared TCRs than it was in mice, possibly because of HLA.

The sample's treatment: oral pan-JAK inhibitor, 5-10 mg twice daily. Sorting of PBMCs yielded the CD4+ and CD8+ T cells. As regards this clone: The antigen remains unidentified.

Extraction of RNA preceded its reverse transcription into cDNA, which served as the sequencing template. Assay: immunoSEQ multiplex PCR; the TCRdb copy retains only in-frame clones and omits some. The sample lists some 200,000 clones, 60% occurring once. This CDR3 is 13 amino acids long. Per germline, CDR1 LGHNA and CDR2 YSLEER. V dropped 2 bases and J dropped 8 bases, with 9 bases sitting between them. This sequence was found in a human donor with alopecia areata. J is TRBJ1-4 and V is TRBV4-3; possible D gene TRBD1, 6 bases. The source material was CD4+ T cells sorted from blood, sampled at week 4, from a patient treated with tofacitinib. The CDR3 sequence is CASSQPDREKLFF. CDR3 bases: TGCGCCAGCAGCCAACCAGACAGGGAAAAACTGTTTTTT.